These 24 T cell receptor beta chains share one sample of origin, sequenced in a study of PD-L1 blockade in urothelial cancer. Time point defined: peripheral blood 6 weeks after treatment start. Profiled with immunoSEQ multiplex PCR; TCRdb holds only in-frame clones, not every one. The table lists approximately 79,000 clones, 80% to 95% of them singletons. Sample: PBMCs, taken around atezolizumab (anti-PD-L1) treatment. The receptors here all came from a woman older than 75 with urothelial cancer.

The rearrangement joins TRBV14 to TRBJ2-7, with a possible D match to TRBD1 (6 bases). In germline, CDR1 is SGHDN, CDR2 FVKESK. V was pared by 0 bases and J by 9 bases, with 12 bases between. This CDR3 is built from 13 residues. The DNA of the CDR3 is TGTGCCAGCAGCCAAGAACAGGGCTTGGGGCAGTACTTC. Translating gives CASSQEQGLGQYF.

This clone occurred a few times. The genes are TRBV5-6 and TRBJ2-7; D is unclear. Looked up from germline, CDR1 is SGHDT and CDR2 is YYEEEE. The germline V and J ends were trimmed by 1 base and 3 bases, with 8 bases remaining between them. This CDR3 has 13 amino acids. The CDR3 spells CASSLLLDYEQYF. CDR3 bases: TGTGCCAGCAGCTTGCTCTTAGACTACGAGCAGTACTTC.

This chain links TRBV2 with TRBJ2-3, with 7 bases matching TRBD1. After removal of 3 bases from V and 5 bases from J, the junction contained 8 bases not matched to a gene. The germline V gene encodes CDR1 SNHLY and CDR2 FYNNEI. This CDR3 comprises 15 residues. The CDR3 coding sequence is TGTGCCAGCAGTGACACCAATCCAGGGGGAGATACGCAGTATTTT. Its translation is CASSDTNPGGDTQYF.

This chain uses TRBV28 with TRBJ2-1; perhaps TRBD2 as D (7 bases). The V gene's germline CDR1 is MDHEN and CDR2 SYDVKM. V dropped 5 bases and J dropped 9 bases, with 11 bases sitting between them. The CDR3 sequence is 12 residues long. The CDR3: CASSRGGREQFF. The DNA of the CDR3 is TGTGCCAGCAGTAGGGGGGGGCGTGAGCAGTTCTTC.

The genes are TRBV6-1 and TRBJ1-2; 7 nucleotides agree with TRBD1. Looked up from germline, CDR1 is MNHNS and CDR2 is SASEGT. This CDR3 has 15 residues. With V trimmed by 5 bases and J by 8 bases, 14 bases remained unmatched. CDR3 bases: TGTGCCAGCAGTCCCCGTGGGCAGGGGGTTCAGGGCTACACCTTC. It yields the protein CASSPRGQGVQGYTF.

The rearrangement joins TRBV5-6 to TRBJ1-3, with D possibly being TRBD1 (6 bases). CDR1 is SGHDT, CDR2 YYEEEE, per germline. There are 15 residues in the CDR3. Trimming pared 0 bases from V and 3 bases from J, leaving 10 bases between. CDR3 sequence: CASSLGGGSGNTIYF. The CDR3 DNA sequence: TGTGCCAGCAGCTTGGGAGGGGGTAGTGGAAACACCATATATTTT. Complete variable domain (other parts from reference TRBV5-6 and TRBJ1-3): DAGVTQSPTHLIKTRGQQVTLRCSPKSGHDTVSWYQQALGQGPQFIFQYYEEEERQRGNFPDRFSGHQFPNYSSELNVNALLLGDSALYLCASSLGGGSGNTIYFGEGSWLTVV.

The CDR3 sequence: CASSSGGLDYGYTF. DNA of the CDR3: TGTGCCAGCAGCAGCGGGGGTCTCGACTATGGCTACACCTTC. The V and J genes are TRBV5-4 and TRBJ1-2, with a tentative D call TRBD1 (5 bases). The V end lost 4 bases, the J end lost 3 bases, and 13 bases lay between the germline ends. The CDR3 is made up of 14 amino acids. Germline lookup yields CDR1 SGHNT and CDR2 YYREEE (reference sequence).

The J gene is TRBJ2-1, the V gene TRBV7-2; the D gene is possibly TRBD2 (6 bases). V was clipped by 3 bases and J by 1 base, with 10 bases between them. The CDR3 is made up of 15 amino acids. Germline CDR1 is SGHTA and CDR2 is FQGNSA. As DNA, the CDR3 is TGTGCCAGCAGCTTGGAGGGTCCTTCCTACAATGAGCAGTTCTTC. Its protein product is CASSLEGPSYNEQFF. The variable domain in full, with the rest retrieved from reference TRBV7-2 and TRBJ2-1, is GAGVSQSPSNKVTEKGKDVELRCDPISGHTALYWYRQSLGQGLEFLIYFQGNSAPDKSGLPSDRFSAERTGGSVSTLTIQRTQQEDSAVYLCASSLEGPSYNEQFFGPGTRLTVL.

J is TRBJ2-7 and V is TRBV6-5; D call uncertain. The CDR3 runs to 15 residues. Trimming shortened V by 2 bases and J by 2 bases, and 13 bases separated the two germline ends. Per germline, CDR1 MNHEY and CDR2 SVGAGI. Here the CDR3 DNA reads TGTGCCAGCAGTTACGGGCAGGTGGATCCCTACGAGCAGTACTTC. Translation gives CASSYGQVDPYEQYF.

The gene calls are TRBV5-1 and TRBJ2-1, with 12 bases identical to TRBD1. Germline V gene data show CDR1 as SGHRS and CDR2 as YFSETQ. CDR3 size: 16 residues. The ends lost 4 bases at V and 4 bases at J; junction bases unmatched: 6. The CDR3 coding sequence is TGCGCCAGCAGCGGGGGGACAGGGGGCGCGTACAATGAGCAGTTCTTC. Protein sequence: CASSGGTGGAYNEQFF. The full variable domain, completed using reference TRBV5-1 and TRBJ2-1, is KAGVTQTPRYLIKTRGQQVTLSCSPISGHRSVSWYQQTPGQGLQFLFEYFSETQRNKGNFPGRFSGRQFSNSRSEMNVSTLELGDSALYLCASSGGTGGAYNEQFFGPGTRLTVL.

This chain uses TRBV5-1 with TRBJ2-1; D possibly corresponds to TRBD2 (6 bases). The CDR3 sequence is 15 residues long. CDR1 and CDR2 (germline): SGHRS, YFSETQ. Trimming left V 6 bases short and J 3 bases short, with 16 bases between. CDR3: CASMGSGSNYNEQFF. CDR3 nucleotide sequence: TGCGCCAGCATGGGTTCCGGGAGTAACTACAATGAGCAGTTCTTC.

The chain has TRBV27 and TRBJ2-1; 10 bases are shared with TRBD2. Germline V gene lookup returns CDR1 MNHEY and CDR2 SMNVEV (reference sequence). V was pared by 5 bases and J by 8 bases, with 6 bases of the junction left unmatched. The CDR3 is 14 residues long. The CDR3 protein is CASSTLGLADEQFF. CDR3 DNA: TGTGCCAGCAGTACTCTCGGACTAGCGGATGAGCAGTTCTTC.

The rearrangement joins TRBV5-1 to TRBJ2-3; 7 bases agree with TRBD1. J gave up 2 bases and V 4 bases, and 16 bases lay outside the gene matches. This CDR3 has 18 residues. CDR1 and CDR2 (germline): SGHRS, YFSETQ. The CDR3 DNA follows: TGCGCCAGCAGCCCGGGACAGACTTTCCCTCTAGACACAGATACGCAGTATTTT. This gives the protein CASSPGQTFPLDTDTQYF.

The gene calls are TRBV9 and TRBJ2-2; TRBD1 matches 8 bases. CDR3 length: 16 residues. Germline assignment: CDR1 SGDLS and CDR2 YYNGEE. V shed 4 bases and J 4 bases; nucleotides not matched to a gene: 9. CDR3: CASSFGQGLGTGELFF. DNA of the CDR3: TGTGCCAGCAGCTTCGGACAGGGATTAGGCACCGGGGAGCTGTTTTTT.

The chain is built from TRBV19 and TRBJ2-7, with a tentative D call TRBD2 (5 bases). Germline CDR1 is LNHDA and CDR2 is SQIVND (reference sequence). The V and J ends lost 0 bases and 12 bases respectively, with 12 bases between them. This CDR3 comprises 12 residues. CDR3 region: CASSIDGVRWYF. The DNA of the CDR3 is TGTGCCAGTAGTATAGACGGGGTGAGGTGGTACTTC.

This chain links TRBV2 with TRBJ2-2; a weak D match, TRBD1 (6 bases). V was shortened by 4 bases and J by 1 base, with 10 bases between the two germline ends. This CDR3 contains 15 residues. The germline V gene encodes CDR1 SNHLY and CDR2 FYNNEI. CDR3: CASSVGGKNTGELFF. Written as DNA, the CDR3 is TGTGCCAGCAGTGTAGGGGGAAAGAACACCGGGGAGCTGTTTTTT.

The chain uses TRBV11-1 and TRBJ2-1, with D unclear. Germline V gives CDR1 SGHAT, CDR2 FQDESV (reference sequence). Trimming took 5 bases from V and 8 from J, leaving 25 bases between them. The CDR3 is made up of 17 amino acids. CDR3 in amino acids: CASSPFPRHGAIDEQFF. The CDR3 DNA is TGTGCCAGCAGCCCTTTTCCCCGCCACGGAGCGATTGATGAGCAGTTCTTC.

The chain joins TRBV18 to TRBJ2-2; TRBD1 is a possible D gene (5 bases). The CDR3 contains 17 residues. The V gene lost 0 bases and the J gene lost 1 base, with 12 bases spanning the gap. Germline lookup yields CDR1 KGHSH and CDR2 LQKENI. The CDR3 region is CASSPPRERRNTGELFF. The CDR3 DNA follows: TGTGCCAGCTCACCACCCAGGGAAAGGCGGAACACCGGGGAGCTGTTTTTT.

A single count supports this clone. This chain links TRBV15 with TRBJ2-7; a weak D match, TRBD1 (6 bases). The V end was cut by 0 bases, the J end by 0 bases, with 12 bases between. Germline CDR1 reads LNHNV; CDR2 reads YYDKDF (reference sequence). The CDR3 sequence is 16 residues long. CDR3 DNA: TGTGCCACCAGCAGAGATTTGGGGGCCTACTCCTACGAGCAGTACTTC. It specifies CATSRDLGAYSYEQYF. The full variable domain, with the rest looked up from reference TRBV15 and TRBJ2-7, is DAMVIQNPRYQVTQFGKPVTLSCSQTLNHNVMYWYQQKSSQAPKLLFHYYDKDFNNEADTPDNFQSRRPNTSFCFLDIRSPGLGDTAMYLCATSRDLGAYSYEQYFGPGTRLTVT.

This clone was detected once. The gene calls are TRBV2 and TRBJ1-1, with unresolved D. The ends were cut back, 4 bases at V and 0 bases at J, with 6 bases in the middle. Germline-derived CDR1 and CDR2 are SNHLY and FYNNEI. The CDR3 runs 13 residues. CDR3 sequence: CASSVGLNTEAFF. The CDR3 DNA follows: TGTGCCAGCAGTGTCGGTTTGAACACTGAAGCTTTCTTT.

The gene calls are TRBV9 and TRBJ1-3; 10 nucleotides match TRBD1. The CDR3 consists of 18 residues. CDR1 and CDR2 from the germline V gene are SGDLS and YYNGEE. V lost 4 bases to trimming and J lost 0 bases; unmatched junction nucleotides: 10. The CDR3 is CASSNPRTGGPSGNTIYF. DNA of the CDR3: TGTGCCAGCAGCAACCCAAGGACAGGGGGACCCTCTGGAAACACCATATATTTT.

This rearrangement joins TRBV6-1 to TRBJ2-7; D might be TRBD2 (7 bases). The CDR3 length is 14 residues. Germline CDR1 and CDR2: MNHNS and SASEGT. Trimming cost V 6 bases and J 3 bases, with 15 bases left between them. The DNA of the CDR3 is TGTGCCAGCAGCTCGTACGGGGGGCTCTACGAGCAGTACTTC. This sequence encodes CASSSYGGLYEQYF.

The rearrangement uses TRBV25-1 and TRBJ2-7, with D perhaps TRBD1 (6 bases). The CDR3 contains 13 residues. Per germline, CDR1 MGHDK and CDR2 SYGVNS. The V gene lost 3 bases and the J gene lost 4 bases, with 10 bases spanning the gap. This chain's CDR3 is CASSDPTGYEQYF. CDR3 DNA: TGTGCCAGCAGTGATCCAACAGGGTACGAGCAGTACTTC.

The chain combines TRBV19 with TRBJ1-3; the match to TRBD1 covers 7 bases. V was pared by 8 bases and J by 1 base, with 11 bases of the junction left unmatched. Looked up from germline, CDR1 is LNHDA and CDR2 is SQIVND (reference sequence). The length of the CDR3 is 16 residues. The CDR3 region has the DNA TGTGCCAGTTCTCCGCCGAGGGGGCTTTCTGGAAACACCATATATTTT. Its translation is CASSPPRGLSGNTIYF.